This T cell receptor beta chain was identified in a study of Ad26.COV2.S vaccination and SARS-CoV-2 variants. Findings and limits, study-wide: In vaccinated individuals, spike-specific CD8+ and CD4+ T cell responses reportedly displayed substantial breadth.

Ten or more counts support this clone. Its specificity is unknown. The CDR3 consists of 16 residues. Trimming at V came to 3 bases and at J to 9 bases, leaving 12 bases not matched to a gene. Germline V gives CDR1 SGDLS, CDR2 YYNGEE. Profiling relied on immunoSEQ multiplex PCR, and the TCRdb table lists in-frame clones only, not all of them. The sample carries fewer than 150,000 clones, 86% recorded once. Here the sequenced sample was peripheral blood, taken after recovery from COVID-19. This sequence joins TRBV9 and TRBJ1-6; 7 nucleotides align to TRBD1. This clonotype originated in a human donor who had recovered from COVID-19. The CDR3 DNA follows: TGTGCCAGCAGCGCACGCACGGACAGGAGGAGTTCACCCCTCCACTTT. Protein sequence: CASSARTDRRSSPLHF.